The entry that follows covers one T cell receptor (beta chain) sequence. Its antigen is unknown. Per-nucleotide qualities are absent, and no much larger clonotype sits a single base away. Sequenced on an Illumina NovaSeq 6000. Using 5'RACE with constant-segment primers, TCRalpha and TCRbeta cDNA libraries were constructed, with sample barcodes and unique molecular identifiers added in the process. Trizol reagent was used to extract RNA from every sample. The libraries were amplified in two PCR steps, and the second step added a second sample barcode and Illumina TruSeq adapters. The libraries were sequenced on an Illumina NovaSeq using 2 x 150 bp paired-end reads. The study's processing was this. Reads were demultiplexed and collapsed into UMI-guided consensus sequences with migec v1.2.7. With mixcr v2.1.11, UMI consensuses were aligned to TRA and TRB V and J templates and assembled into clonotypes. Expanded or contracted clonotypes were those called significant by both edgeR and NoisET, with noise models trained on biological replicates. For edgeR calls, a false discovery rate-adjusted p below 0.01 and a log2 fold-change threshold of 1 were applied. PCA with hierarchical clustering of max-normalized trajectories of the 1000 most abundant clonotypes was used as exploratory dynamics analysis. The CD4 or CD8 phenotype of responding clones was assigned using the separately sequenced CD4+ and CD8+ repertoires. The raw public reads went through TCRdb reprocessing: fastp at Q25, MiXCR clone calling, in-frame beta chains kept. CDR3 protein duplicates are merged, each entry listing the most common genes and DNA. The V and J calls here are based on TCRdb, not the publication. Within this sample are 500,000 to 550,000 distinct CDR3 sequences, with about 20% of them counted one time only. The ten largest make up 12% of the sample.

The entry originates in a study of T-cell memory formation after mild COVID-19 (dated by TCRdb to the early 2020s). With respect to the entire study: TCR sequence clusters from the two donors were found to be largely donor specific. T-cell clones expanding and contracting after mild COVID-19 in a couple of donors were tracked by longitudinal TCRalpha and TCRbeta repertoire sequencing. The cohort comprised two young, previously healthy adult volunteers, one female and one male.

PBMCs were isolated by Ficoll-Paque density gradient centrifugation. Study-wide findings and limitations: Some responding clones were found in pre-infection memory, which suggests that pre-existing cross-reactive memory T cells took part in the SARS-CoV-2 response. Contracting CD4+ clones appeared mostly in the CM and EM memory subsets, whereas CD8+ clones were enriched in EMRA. Clones that contracted from day 15 to 85 showed balanced CD4/CD8 phenotypes, whereas a second wave of clones that expanded from day 15 to 37 leaned towards CD4+. SARS-CoV-2 specificity was not confirmed for the second-wave clones peaking on day 37. The study included only a couple of mild cases, and larger cohorts that include severe cases with pre-infection samples were judged to be necessary.

CDR1 and CDR2 are drawn from the germline V gene: MDHEN, SYDVKM. The CDR3, from cysteine to phenylalanine, totals 13 residues. The read is trimmed to its CDR3 DNA, 39 bases read in frame from base 1. The germline V and J ends show losses of 5 bases and 7 bases respectively, and no gene match explains 5 bases of the junction. This chain joins TRBV28 to TRBJ2-7, with 10 junctional bases fitting TRBD1. The sequence came from an adult woman who had mild COVID-19 (a few samples of this study predate the infection). The sample titles of this study are shuffled in the database, so cell type and time point are left out; the donor was told from shared clones. Sequenced material: PBMCs or a T cell subset sorted from them (not recorded which). For the CDR3, the sequence is CASSIRDRGEQYF. The DNA sequence is TGTGCCAGCAGTATCCGGGACAGGGGTGAGCAGTACTTC.